This TCR beta chain was obtained from a study of blood T cell repertoires in COVID-19. Whole-study context: Some COVID-19 samples were acute and others convalescent; all came from the United States, Italy and Spain. T cells, B-cell-depleted T cells, or PBMCs provided the cDNA or gDNA that served as material.

This clone was detected a few times. Germline V gene sequence: CDR1 SGHRS, CDR2 YFSETQ. This CDR3 region has 16 residues. V shed 0 bases, J shed 0 bases, and the junction held 2 bases outside the gene matches. Clones were read by immunoSEQ multiplex PCR, and TCRdb kept only the in-frame ones, dropping some. Of about 150,000 clones in the sample, over 75% were seen once. Input material: peripheral blood. This TCR derives from a woman in her fifties or sixties with active COVID-19. The chain employs TRBV5-1 and TRBJ2-3, with 9 bases lining up with TRBD2. CDR3 bases: TGCGCCAGCAGCTTGGTAGCGGGAGTGAGCACAGATACGCAGTATTTT. This codes for CASSLVAGVSTDTQYF.